This paragraph covers one T cell receptor (beta chain) sequence. The record originates from a study of blood T cell repertoires in COVID-19. Looking at the study overall: COVID-19 samples, acute and convalescent, were from the United States, Italy and Spain. Sources were T cells, B-cell-depleted T cells, or PBMCs; the material itself was cDNA or gDNA.

Original analysis: It was from reference gene primer amplification that nucleated cell counts were estimated. Assay used: immunoSEQ multiplex PCR; TCRdb lists only in-frame clones, some missing. Clone size and V and J calls were adopted from that table, with D and trimming inferred from the DNA. The sample consists of about 310,000 clones, roughly 87% of them appearing once. CDR1 is LGHDT and CDR2 is YNNKEL in the germline V gene (reference sequence). This CDR3 spans 16 amino acids. Trimming removed 1 base at V and 7 bases at J, with 16 bases between. The material sequenced was peripheral blood. The rearrangement joins TRBV3-1 (or the pseudogene TRBV3-2) to TRBJ1-4; tentative D call: TRBD1 (5 bases). This clonotype was obtained from a man aged 45 to 65 with active or convalescent COVID-19. The CDR3 here is CASSQGVAGLGEKLFF. CDR3 DNA: TGTGCCAGCAGCCAAGGTGTGGCAGGGTTAGGTGAAAAACTGTTTTTT.